One sample yielded the 25 T cell receptor beta chains listed below, sequenced in a study of blood T cell repertoires in COVID-19. Generated by immunoSEQ multiplex PCR, the TCRdb table keeps only in-frame clones and is missing some. The sample includes about 190,000 clones, 65% to 85% seen only once; the top ten take more than 2.5%. Input material: PBMCs or T cells enriched from blood (not recorded which). These receptors were collected from a woman in her 30s who had recovered from COVID-19.

The DNA for the CDR3 is TGTGCCAGCAGCTTACGTTCCGAGGTTCTAGCGGGAGTAGATACGCAGTATTTT. Translated, it gives CASSLRSEVLAGVDTQYF. V is TRBV7-9 and J is TRBJ2-3, with 10 bases that match TRBD2. Losses at the gene ends were 2 bases for V and 5 bases for J; bases not matched to a gene: 13. The CDR3 has 18 residues. CDR1 SEHNR and CDR2 FQNEAQ come from the germline V gene (reference sequence).

This chain links TRBV7-9 with TRBJ2-1; TRBD2 is a possible D gene (6 bases). V shed 9 bases and J shed 6 bases, with 12 bases lying between them. Germline V gene data show CDR1 as SEHNR and CDR2 as FQNEAQ (reference sequence). This CDR3 contains 12 residues. This CDR3 is CASRGLLNEQFF. In DNA form, the CDR3 reads TGTGCCAGTCGAGGACTACTCAATGAGCAGTTCTTC.

This clone appeared a single time. This may arise from a read error, as a much more abundant clone is one base away. The chain employs TRBV27 and TRBJ1-2; TRBD1 is a possible D gene (6 bases). V lost 6 bases and J lost 4, with 12 bases in between. Germline V gene lookup returns CDR1 MNHEY and CDR2 SMNVEV (reference sequence). CDR3 length: 13 amino acids. This chain's CDR3 is CASSPRTAYGYTF. Written as DNA, the CDR3 is TGTGCCAGCAGCCCCCGGACAGCCTATGGCTACACCTTC.

V is TRBV21-1 and J is TRBJ1-1. TRBV21-1 represents a pseudogene. The CDR3 consists of 18 residues. CDR3 bases: TGTGCCAGCAGCAAAGACGGTTTGGAGGAGGTGAAGAGCACTGAAGCTTTCTTT. Protein sequence: CASSKDGLEEVKSTEAFF.

The chain has TRBV5-6 and TRBJ1-2, with a weak D call TRBD1 (5 bases). The CDR3 totals 12 residues. Germline loops: CDR1 SGHDT, CDR2 YYEEEE. Trimming cost V 2 bases and J 6 bases, with 8 bases left between them. CDR3 loop: CASSLQVHGYTF. The CDR3 DNA sequence: TGTGCCAGCAGCTTACAGGTTCATGGCTACACCTTC.

V and J are TRBV5-6 and TRBJ2-7; 9 bases match TRBD2. V lost 3 bases to trimming and J lost 3 bases; unmatched junction nucleotides: 7. Germline assignment: CDR1 SGHDT and CDR2 YYEEEE. The length of the CDR3 is 15 residues. The CDR3 is CASSSPYSGSYEQYF. Written as DNA, the CDR3 is TGTGCCAGCAGCTCCCCGTATAGCGGGAGCTACGAGCAGTACTTC.

This clone occurred a few times. The genes are TRBV2 and TRBJ2-7, with D tentatively TRBD2 (7 bases). V dropped 3 bases and J dropped 1 base, with 16 bases sitting between them. Germline V gene data show CDR1 as SNHLY and CDR2 as FYNNEI. This CDR3 has 16 amino acids. The CDR3 nucleotides are TGTGCCAGCAGTGACCCGGGGGGCACTAATTCCTACGAGCAGTACGTC. It is translated as CASSDPGGTNSYEQYV.

The chain links TRBV6-5 to TRBJ2-7, with 10 bases lining up with TRBD1. The V segment lost 5 bases and the J segment 5 bases; nucleotides outside the gene matches: 6. The germline gives CDR1 MNHEY, CDR2 SVGAGI. The CDR3 loop spans 14 amino acids. As DNA, the CDR3 is TGTGCCAGCAGTCTGGACAGGGGGGCCCACGAGCAGTACGTC. This codes for CASSLDRGAHEQYV.

This chain joins TRBV2 and TRBJ1-1; TRBD1 matches at 7 bases. This CDR3 has 12 residues. In germline, CDR1 is SNHLY, CDR2 FYNNEI. V was clipped by 8 bases and J by 8 bases; unmatched bases: 8. The CDR3 bases are TGTGCCAGCTGCAGACAGGGAACGGAAGCTTTCTTT. Its protein is CASCRQGTEAFF.

The chain links TRBV27 to TRBJ1-2, with 9 bases that match TRBD1. The CDR3 runs to 14 residues. The V and J ends lost 8 bases and 6 bases, in that order; junction bases with no gene match: 10. CDR1 is MNHEY and CDR2 is SMNVEV in the germline V gene (reference sequence). The CDR3 loop is CASRITGGRDGYTF. Here the CDR3 DNA reads TGTGCCAGCCGTATTACAGGGGGCCGCGATGGCTACACCTTC.

This clone occurred a few times. This rearrangement joins TRBV5-6 to TRBJ2-7; 10 bases match TRBD2. The V gene end was trimmed by 1 base and the J gene end by 4 bases; junction bases not matched to a gene: 2. This CDR3 spans 14 amino acids. Germline V gene data show CDR1 as SGHDT and CDR2 as YYEEEE. In DNA form, the CDR3 reads TGTGCCAGCAGCTTGCAACTAGCGGGGTACGAGCAGTACTTC. This sequence encodes CASSLQLAGYEQYF. Full variable domain (rest looked up from reference TRBV5-6 and TRBJ2-7): DAGVTQSPTHLIKTRGQQVTLRCSPKSGHDTVSWYQQALGQGPQFIFQYYEEEERQRGNFPDRFSGHQFPNYSSELNVNALLLGDSALYLCASSLQLAGYEQYFGPGTRLTVT.

The chain employs TRBV6-1 and TRBJ2-1, with D uncertain. Germline V gene data show CDR1 as MNHNS and CDR2 as SASEGT. Trimming removed 3 bases from V and 4 bases from J, with 4 bases in between. The CDR3 is 12 amino acids. The CDR3 region is CASSDQYNEQFF. DNA for the CDR3: TGTGCCAGCAGTGACCAATACAATGAGCAGTTCTTC.

The chain uses TRBV2 and TRBJ2-5; D possibly corresponds to TRBD2 (6 bases). Trimming left V 2 bases short and J 4 bases short, with 11 bases between. CDR3 size: 14 residues. Germline loops: CDR1 SNHLY, CDR2 FYNNEI. CDR3 DNA: TGTGCCAGCAGTGAACGGGGGAGAGGAGAGACCCAGTACTTC. Protein product: CASSERGRGETQYF. The full variable domain, its missing parts supplied by reference TRBV2 and TRBJ2-5, is EPEVTQTPSHQVTQMGQEVILRCVPISNHLYFYWYRQILGQKVEFLVSFYNNEISEKSEIFDDQFSVERPDGSNFTLKIRSTKLEDSAMYFCASSERGRGETQYFGPGTRLLVL.

The J gene is TRBJ2-1, the V gene TRBV11-2; TRBD2 aligns across 9 bases. The V and J ends lost 3 bases and 3 bases, in that order; junction bases with no gene match: 9. Germline-derived CDR1 and CDR2 are SGHAT and FQNNGV. The CDR3 extends over 17 amino acids. The CDR3 loop reads CASSFGLAGYRYNEQFF. DNA of the CDR3: TGTGCCAGCAGCTTTGGGCTAGCGGGATACCGCTACAATGAGCAGTTCTTC.

The rearrangement links TRBV28 to TRBJ1-5, with TRBD1 matching over 7 bases. This CDR3 has 14 amino acids. V shed 6 bases and J 6 bases; nucleotides not matched to a gene: 8. From germline, CDR1 is MDHEN and CDR2 SYDVKM. CDR3 sequence reads: CASSETGVSQPQHF. Here the CDR3 DNA reads TGTGCCAGCAGCGAAACAGGGGTGAGTCAGCCCCAGCATTTT. The entire variable domain, with the rest obtained from reference TRBV28 and TRBJ1-5, is as follows: DVKVTQSSRYLVKRTGEKVFLECVQDMDHENMFWYRQDPGLGLRLIYFSYDVKMKEKGDIPEGYSVSREKKERFSLILESASTNQTSMYLCASSETGVSQPQHFGDGTRLSIL.

The V call is TRBV28, the J call TRBJ1-2; D not resolved. Trimming shortened V by 2 bases and J by 0 bases, and 10 bases separated the two germline ends. The CDR3 is 15 amino acids. Per germline, CDR1 MDHEN and CDR2 SYDVKM. The CDR3 nucleotides read TGTGCCAGCAGTTTAAGGAGACCTGCTAACTATGGCTACACCTTC. Translated, it gives CASSLRRPANYGYTF.

This clone was picked up many times. V usage is TRBV6-2 or TRBV6-3 and J usage is TRBJ1-5, with TRBD1 matching 7 bases. Germline V gene data show CDR1 as MNHEY and CDR2 as SVGEGT. The CDR3 consists of 14 residues. With 6 bases clipped from V and 4 bases from J, the junction kept 6 bases outside the gene matches. CDR3 in amino acids: CASSSTGTNQPQHF. The CDR3 region has the DNA TGTGCCAGCAGCTCGACAGGGACAAATCAGCCCCAGCATTTT.

The chain joins TRBV2 to TRBJ2-5, with 7 bases aligning to TRBD2. CDR3 length equals 12 residues. Germline CDR1 is SNHLY and CDR2 is FYNNEI. Trimming cost V 10 bases and J 3 bases; bases outside gene matches: 5. DNA for the CDR3: TGTGCCACCGCCGGACTAGAAGAGACCCAGTACTTC. Amino acids: CATAGLEETQYF.

This sequence joins TRBV6-5 and TRBJ2-5, with D possibly being TRBD1 (7 bases). The germline CDR1 and CDR2 sequences are MNHEY and SVGAGI. Trimming cost V 6 bases and J 4 bases, with 9 bases left between them. This CDR3 has 12 residues. The CDR3 is CASRRDRETQYF. In DNA, the CDR3 is TGTGCCAGCAGGCGGGACAGAGAGACCCAGTACTTC.

The J gene is TRBJ2-7, the V gene TRBV7-8, with 7 nucleotides matching TRBD2. After removal of 1 base from V and 5 bases from J, the junction contained 5 bases not matched to a gene. This CDR3 is built from 14 residues. Germline V gene lookup returns CDR1 SGHVS and CDR2 FQNEAQ. The CDR3 is CASSLGVSGDEQYV. In nucleotides, the CDR3 is TGTGCCAGCAGCTTAGGAGTAAGCGGGGACGAGCAGTACGTC.

The rearrangement joins TRBV3-1 (or the pseudogene TRBV3-2) to TRBJ1-6, with no clear D. Between the trimmed V and J ends, which lost 4 bases and 8 bases, there was a span of 6 bases. Germline loops: CDR1 LGHDT, CDR2 YNNKEL (reference sequence). The CDR3 length is 12 residues. Written as DNA, the CDR3 is TGTGCCAGCAGCCGGGCAGATTCACCCCTCCACTTT. It yields the protein CASSRADSPLHF.

This rearrangement joins TRBV5-1 to TRBJ2-2; a weak D match, TRBD1 (6 bases). This CDR3 is built from 15 residues. Looked up from germline, CDR1 is SGHRS and CDR2 is YFSETQ. The V end was cut by 3 bases, the J end by 6 bases, with 15 bases between. The CDR3 spells CASSWGHAGAGELFF. The CDR3 nucleotides read TGCGCCAGCAGCTGGGGACACGCCGGGGCCGGGGAGCTGTTTTTT.

The genes are TRBV15 and TRBJ2-3, with 9 bases fitting TRBD2. V dropped 3 bases and J dropped 6; count of bases not matched to a gene: 4. The CDR3 totals 14 residues. Germline V gene lookup returns CDR1 LNHNV and CDR2 YYDKDF (reference sequence). The CDR3 is CATSRGLAHDTQYF. The DNA of the CDR3 is TGTGCCACCAGCAGGGGACTAGCACACGATACGCAGTATTTT.

The gene calls are TRBV7-9 and TRBJ1-2, with TRBD1 matching 10 bases. The CDR3 is 15 amino acids. Germline values: CDR1 SEHNR, CDR2 FQNEAQ (reference sequence). Unmatched junction bases numbered 6, after V lost 4 bases and J lost 4 bases. CDR3: CASSSTRQGAYGYTF. The DNA of the CDR3 is TGTGCCAGCAGCTCGACTCGACAGGGGGCCTATGGCTACACCTTC.

Only a few counts were recorded for this clone. This chain joins TRBV10-1 and TRBJ2-5; D might be TRBD1 (6 bases). Germline V lookup: CDR1 WNHNN, CDR2 SYGVQD (reference sequence). The V end lost 0 bases, the J end lost 1 base, and 18 bases lay between the germline ends. The CDR3 consists of 18 residues. The CDR3 nucleotides read TGCGCCAGCAGTGAGTCGATATTGGCAGGGGCGCCCCAAGAGACCCAGTACTTC. The encoded protein is CASSESILAGAPQETQYF.